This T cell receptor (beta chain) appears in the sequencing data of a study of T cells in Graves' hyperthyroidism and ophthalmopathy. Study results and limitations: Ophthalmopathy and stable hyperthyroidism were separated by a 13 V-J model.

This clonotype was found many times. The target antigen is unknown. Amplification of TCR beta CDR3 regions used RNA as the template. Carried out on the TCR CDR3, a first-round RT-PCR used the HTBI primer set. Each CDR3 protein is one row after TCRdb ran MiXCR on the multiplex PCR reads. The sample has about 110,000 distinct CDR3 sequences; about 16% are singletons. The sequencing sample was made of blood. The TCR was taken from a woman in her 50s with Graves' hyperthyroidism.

CDR3: CASSPLASGLSSYNEQFF. For the CDR3, the DNA is TGTGCCAGCTCACCACTGGCTAGCGGCCTAAGCTCCTACAATGAGCAGTTCTTC. The V gene is TRBV18, the J gene TRBJ2-1; 7 nucleotides line up with TRBD2. The CDR3 has 18 amino acids. Trimming at V came to 1 base and at J to 0 bases, leaving 9 bases not matched to a gene. CDR1 KGHSH and CDR2 LQKENI come from the germline V gene.